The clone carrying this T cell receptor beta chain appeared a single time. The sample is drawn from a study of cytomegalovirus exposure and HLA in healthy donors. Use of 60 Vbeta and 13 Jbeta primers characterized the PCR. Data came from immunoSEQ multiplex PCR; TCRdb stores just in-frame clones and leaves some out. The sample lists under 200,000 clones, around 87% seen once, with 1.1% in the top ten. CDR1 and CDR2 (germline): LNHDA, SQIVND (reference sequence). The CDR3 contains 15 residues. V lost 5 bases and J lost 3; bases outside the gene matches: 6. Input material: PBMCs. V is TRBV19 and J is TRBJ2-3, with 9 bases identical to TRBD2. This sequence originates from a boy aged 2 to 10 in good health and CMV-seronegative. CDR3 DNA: TGTGCCAGTAGTTTGTTAGCGGGAGTTACAGATACGCAGTATTTT. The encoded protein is CASSLLAGVTDTQYF.